One T cell receptor beta chain is described in this entry. What this receptor recognizes is not known. Base qualities are not at hand, and no much larger clone is one base apart. This sample is drawn from a study of cytomegalovirus exposure and HLA in healthy donors (dated by TCRdb to 2016 to 2017). For the study in its entirety: According to an earlier analysis of 587 of the donors, about 179 million T cells yielded 90 million to 130 million unique TCR beta sequences and less than 300 Gb of sequence data. Along with the roughly 700-subject first cohort, a separate validation cohort of over a hundred different subjects was used. Every repertoire in the discovery cohort had been generated on one and the same sequencing platform. The number of donors typed differed by locus, with about 629-630 for A, B, C, DRB1 and DQB1, 522 for DQA1, about 610 for DPA1, and some 440 for DPB1. To predict cytomegalovirus infection status, the study combined high-throughput TCR immunosequencing, statistical association of individual TCRs with disease status, and machine learning. Rather than drawing on any new phenotypic data, the later analysis identified candidate immune exposures from TCR beta sequences and the way those sequences occurred across donors. Of the approximately 400 genotyped donors, less than 90% were placed in the genetic ancestry cluster associated with self-reported Caucasian donors. An earlier analysis of 587 of the donors used high-throughput TCR beta sequencing to judge whether each TCR beta V gene segment behaved as functional or pseudogenic. In a later genetic analysis, genome-wide SNP genotypes for about 65% of the roughly 670 donors were used, and that subset was treated as a discovery cohort. HLA typing covered class I and class II loci at four-digit resolution. Donor age, sex, ethnicity and CMV serostatus were compiled alongside the repertoire data. A later analysis re-examined previously published TCR beta repertoires from 610 or so donors and added high-resolution HLA genotyping to investigate patterns of TCR occurrence. Several DR-DQ haplotypes were treated as single units for association and clustering because of strong linkage in the cohort. Among approximately 370 genotyped donors of the cohort, an average of approximately 240,000 unique TCR beta nucleotide sequences was sequenced per donor, of which approximately 18% were non-productive. Using immunosequencing, the study profiled T cell repertoires from roughly 650 subjects and related those repertoires to cytomegalovirus serostatus. The study aimed to test whether cataloging public T cell receptors could reveal signatures of past pathogen exposure. An early release that covered some 640 HLA-typed donors contained approximately 300 gigabases of sequencing data and around 80 million unique TCR sequences.

Taken from the germline V gene, the CDR1 and CDR2 loops are SNHLY and FYNNEI. Including cysteine and phenylalanine, the CDR3 has 15 amino acids. Only the CDR3 portion is preserved as DNA: 45 bases, with reading frame beginning at the first base. Trimming leaves V shorter by 6 bases and J shorter by 1 base, with the junction holding 7 bases beyond the gene matches. The cohort was made up of approximately 670 healthy bone marrow donors. Cohort members were all nominally healthy when sampled, although unrecorded immune exposures were likely present. The donor was CMV seronegative and belonged to the group of around 350 seronegative cohort members. A peripheral blood sample was collected from each donor, and TCR beta sequencing was performed on peripheral blood mononuclear cells. Genomic DNA was extracted from the blood cell samples with the Qiagen DNeasy Blood Extraction Kit. General study outcomes and caveats: In an earlier analysis of 587 of the donors, most TCR beta V segments appeared in productive rearrangements about 90% or about 30% of the time, broadly matching IMGT annotations. Some IMGT-functional V segments, including TRBV6-2 and TRBV6-3, could not be distinguished by the 87-base-pair reads and were therefore excluded. Cytomegalovirus status was reported to be diagnosed by the classifier with high specificity and sensitivity in both the original and validation cohorts. In a later genetic analysis, fewer N-insertions in productive TCRs were reported among donors in an Asian-associated ancestry cluster than the approximately 710-donor mean. Sequencing depth was assumed to be roughly uniform across donors in the presence/absence analyses, though that assumption may not hold. Because counts were too low, about 18 rarely observed V segments, including chromosome 9 orphons, were left out of the earlier analysis of about 500 of the donors. When HLA alleles, especially DR and DQ, strongly co-occurred, TCR associations were difficult to assign to individual alleles. The only immune exposure information available for the cohort was CMV serostatus. A cluster of highly shared sequence variants was judged likely to be a technical artifact of the sequencing pipeline. A few of the identified cytomegalovirus-associated TCR beta chains were confirmed in vitro to be specific for cytomegalovirus antigens. A later analysis associated 15,000 to 20,000 TCR beta sequences with specific HLA alleles at a false discovery rate of 0.05. An association between a missense DCLRE1C variant and V-gene and J-gene trimming of TCR beta chains was found in a later genetic analysis and replicated in an independent cohort. According to the authors, the approach could potentially be generalized to other disease states and immunological phenotypes. The cohort was sequenced for TCR beta chains only, and without alpha or paired-chain data the features that could be detected were limited. According to a later analysis, parvovirus B19, influenza, CMV and Epstein-Barr virus appeared linked to several top co-occurrence clusters. In a later analysis, most CMV-associated TCR beta chains were found to appear HLA-restricted, with HLA associations seemingly driven largely by CMV exposure. Most TCR sequences were observed very rarely across donors, whereas some public TCRs were present in many individuals. A total of roughly 160 TCR beta chains were listed by the study as associated with cytomegalovirus. Correlated functional status among segregating V segments might be attributable to linkage disequilibrium, but an unknown experimental factor could not be ruled out. In a later analysis, the rate of TCR association differed among HLA loci, with DRB1 alleles having the most associated TCRs and HLA-C alleles having the fewest. A later analysis found that HLA-associated TCR beta chains were more clonally expanded and had lower generation probabilities than equally common non-associated chains. HLA typing was unavailable for some donors at each locus, so association tests used only the typed subset. A further reported finding was that TCR beta sequences accurately predicted the HLA-A and HLA-B alleles for most subjects in the first cohort.

The library relied on the immunoSEQ multiplex PCR assay. The multiplex PCR relied on a mix of 60 forward primers for TCR Vbeta segments and 13 reverse primers for TCR Jbeta segments. The CDR3 region of rearranged TCR beta genes was amplified from genomic DNA with a multiplex PCR assay. The amplified TCR beta libraries were sequenced on the Illumina HiSeq System as 87-base-pair reads. Per the original workflow: Across the 600 to 700 repertoires, a later analysis counted some 80 million unique TCR beta chains, roughly 11 million of which were shared by at least two donors. To remove PCR and sequencing errors, raw reads were error-corrected and collapsed into unique sequences using a nearest-neighbor algorithm that merged closely related sequences. V, D and J gene segments were assigned by aligning CDR3 sequences to IMGT reference sequences. For a sequence to be retained, a match of at least six nucleotides to both a V gene segment and a J gene segment was required. A rearrangement counted as productive if the CDR3 had no stop codons and remained in frame with V and J, and every other rearrangement counted as non-productive. Following IMGT convention, CDR3 was defined as the stretch from the second conserved V-encoded cysteine to the conserved J-encoded phenylalanine. The earlier analysis of about 640 of the donors excluded any sequence lacking an unambiguous match to a single V gene segment. An earlier analysis of just under 600 of the donors called V segments functional above 56.7% productive rearrangements and segregating when the between-donor standard deviation exceeded 5%. To diagnose cytomegalovirus status from the catalog of TCR beta chain sequences, a statistical classification framework was built. In a later analysis, V and J genes were assigned by comparing TCR nucleotide sequences against IMGT/GENE-DB human TR gene sequences. A later analysis assigned CDR3 sequences and most-parsimonious VDJ recombination scenarios with the TCRdist pipeline. In a later analysis, every TCR beta chain was defined by the combination of its CDR3 amino acid sequence and its V-gene family, and reads without a unique V-gene family were dropped. A later analysis removed 592 highly shared, low-generation-probability nucleotide sequences to deal with suspected cross-contamination and a sequencing artifact. A later analysis calculated a clonal expansion index for each public chain from normalized within-repertoire ranks of inferred template counts. In a later analysis, generation probabilities were computed using a VDJ recombination model fitted to out-of-frame rearrangements, and the results were checked against IGoR. In a later analysis, hypergeometric tests were used to score TCR-TCR, TCR-HLA and TCR-CMV co-occurrence, with a repertoire-size bias correction applied to TCR pairs. In a later analysis, false discovery rates were estimated by permuting HLA or CMV assignments 20 times. In a later analysis, co-occurring TCRs were grouped with DBSCAN, and TCRdist sequence similarity was added when clustering was performed within HLA-allele-positive subsets. For co-occurrence clustering, repertoires with fewer than 30,000 or more than 120,000 public chains were excluded, along with about five repertoires with anomalous nucleotide sharing. TCRdb's version of the immuneACCESS table is confined to in-frame rearrangements and falls short of the full clone set. An unresolved V gene accounts for under half of the shortfall where checked; the remainder is of unknown origin. D and trimming were read from the DNA, whereas the V and J calls and clone size are those reported in that table. In all, the sample holds 150,000 to 200,000 clones, and around 76% of those were seen once. Of the sample, 1.5% to 2% is held by the ten largest clones.

The chain links TRBV2 with TRBJ2-7, with 9 bases in between that match TRBD2. Sequences were obtained from PBMCs. The TCR was taken from a man aged 30 to 39 in good health and CMV-seronegative. The CDR3 here reads CASRVSGSGSYEQYF. The nucleotide sequence is TGTGCCAGCAGGGTTAGCGGGAGTGGTTCCTACGAGCAGTACTTC.